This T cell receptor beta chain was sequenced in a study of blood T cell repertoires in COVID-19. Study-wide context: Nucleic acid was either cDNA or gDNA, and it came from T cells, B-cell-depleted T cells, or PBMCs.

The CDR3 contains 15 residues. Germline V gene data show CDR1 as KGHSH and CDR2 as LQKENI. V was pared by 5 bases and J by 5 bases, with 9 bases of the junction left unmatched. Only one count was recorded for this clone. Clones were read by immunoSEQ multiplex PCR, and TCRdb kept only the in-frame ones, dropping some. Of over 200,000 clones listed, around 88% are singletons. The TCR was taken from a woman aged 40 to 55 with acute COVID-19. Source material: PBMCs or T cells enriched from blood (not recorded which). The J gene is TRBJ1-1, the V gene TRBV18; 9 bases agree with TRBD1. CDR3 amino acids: CASSNLRTGETEAFF. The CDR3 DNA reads TGTGCCAGCTCAAATCTTCGGACAGGGGAGACTGAAGCTTTCTTT.